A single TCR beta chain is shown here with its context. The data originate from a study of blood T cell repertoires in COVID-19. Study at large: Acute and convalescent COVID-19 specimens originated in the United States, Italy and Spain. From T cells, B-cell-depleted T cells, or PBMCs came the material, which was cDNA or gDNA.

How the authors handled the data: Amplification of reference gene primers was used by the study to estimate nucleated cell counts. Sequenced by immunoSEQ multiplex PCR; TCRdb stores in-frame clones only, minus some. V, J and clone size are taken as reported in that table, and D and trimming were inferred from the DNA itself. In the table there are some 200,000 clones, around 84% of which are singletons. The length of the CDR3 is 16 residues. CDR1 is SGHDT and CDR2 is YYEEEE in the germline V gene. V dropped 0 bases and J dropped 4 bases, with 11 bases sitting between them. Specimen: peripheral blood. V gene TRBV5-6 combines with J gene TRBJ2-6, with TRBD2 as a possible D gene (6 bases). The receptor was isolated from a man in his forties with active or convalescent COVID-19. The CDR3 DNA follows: TGTGCCAGCAGCTTGGCCGGCGGGACCGGGGCCAACGTCCTGACTTTC. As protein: CASSLAGGTGANVLTF.